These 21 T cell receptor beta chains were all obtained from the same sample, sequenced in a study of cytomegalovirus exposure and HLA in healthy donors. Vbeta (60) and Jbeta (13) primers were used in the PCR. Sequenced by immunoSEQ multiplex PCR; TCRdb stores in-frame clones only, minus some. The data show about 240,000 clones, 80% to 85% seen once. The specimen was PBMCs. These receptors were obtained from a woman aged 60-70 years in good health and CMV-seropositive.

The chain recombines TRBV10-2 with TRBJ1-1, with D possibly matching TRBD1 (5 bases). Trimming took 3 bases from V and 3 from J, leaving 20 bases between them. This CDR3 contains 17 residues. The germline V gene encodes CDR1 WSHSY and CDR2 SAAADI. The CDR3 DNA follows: TGCGCCAGCAGTGATCTGCTCTTGGCAGGGAGGGACACTGAAGCTTTCTTT. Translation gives CASSDLLLAGRDTEAFF.

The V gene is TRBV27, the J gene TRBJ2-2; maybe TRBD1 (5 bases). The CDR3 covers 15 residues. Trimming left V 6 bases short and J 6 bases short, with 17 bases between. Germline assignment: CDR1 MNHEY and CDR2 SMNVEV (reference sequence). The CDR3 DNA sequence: TGTGCCAGCAGCAGACAGAACCCTAGGCCCGGGGAGCTGTTTTTT. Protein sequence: CASSRQNPRPGELFF.

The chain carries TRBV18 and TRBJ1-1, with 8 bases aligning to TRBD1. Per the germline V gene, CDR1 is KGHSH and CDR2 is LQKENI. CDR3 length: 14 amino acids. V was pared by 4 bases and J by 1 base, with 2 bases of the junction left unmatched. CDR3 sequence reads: CASSQGQGNTEAFF. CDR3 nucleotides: TGTGCCAGCTCACAAGGACAGGGGAACACTGAAGCTTTCTTT.

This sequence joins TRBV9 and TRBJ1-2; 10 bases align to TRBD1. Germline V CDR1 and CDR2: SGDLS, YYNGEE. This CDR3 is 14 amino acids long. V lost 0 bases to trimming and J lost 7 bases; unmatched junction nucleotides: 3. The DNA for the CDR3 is TGTGCCAGCAGCGTAGAGGGACAGGGGACTGGCTACACCTTC. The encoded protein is CASSVEGQGTGYTF.

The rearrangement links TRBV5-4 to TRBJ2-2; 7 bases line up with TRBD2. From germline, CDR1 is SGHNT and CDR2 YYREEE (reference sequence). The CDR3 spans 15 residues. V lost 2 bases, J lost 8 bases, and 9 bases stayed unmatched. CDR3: CASSLPGLGGGELFF. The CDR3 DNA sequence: TGTGCCAGCAGCTTACCCGGACTAGGTGGTGGGGAGCTGTTTTTT.

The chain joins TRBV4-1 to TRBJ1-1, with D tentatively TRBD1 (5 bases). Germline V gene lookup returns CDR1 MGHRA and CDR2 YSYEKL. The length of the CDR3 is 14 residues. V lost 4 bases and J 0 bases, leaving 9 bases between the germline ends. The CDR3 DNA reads TGCGCCAGCAGCCCACCGGGGGTGAACACTGAAGCTTTCTTT. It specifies CASSPPGVNTEAFF.

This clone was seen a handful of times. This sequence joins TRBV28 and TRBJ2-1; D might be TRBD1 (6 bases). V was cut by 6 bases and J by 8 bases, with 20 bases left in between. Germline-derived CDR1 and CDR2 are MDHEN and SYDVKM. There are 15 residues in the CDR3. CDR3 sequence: CASSSGLQGYYEQFF. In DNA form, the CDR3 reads TGTGCCAGCAGCTCGGGCCTCCAGGGGTACTATGAGCAGTTCTTC.

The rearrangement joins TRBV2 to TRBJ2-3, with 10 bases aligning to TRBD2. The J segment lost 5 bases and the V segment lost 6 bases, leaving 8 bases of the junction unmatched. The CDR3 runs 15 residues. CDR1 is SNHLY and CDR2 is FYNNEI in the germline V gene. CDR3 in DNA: TGTGCCAGCAGCCCAGCCGGGACTAGCGTAGATACGCAGTATTTT. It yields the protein CASSPAGTSVDTQYF.

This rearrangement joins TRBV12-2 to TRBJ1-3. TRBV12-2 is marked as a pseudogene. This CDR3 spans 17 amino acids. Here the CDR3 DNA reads TGTGCAAGTCGCTTAGCGCGGGTCAGGACCTCTGGAAACACCATATATTTT. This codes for CASRLARVRTSGNTIYF.

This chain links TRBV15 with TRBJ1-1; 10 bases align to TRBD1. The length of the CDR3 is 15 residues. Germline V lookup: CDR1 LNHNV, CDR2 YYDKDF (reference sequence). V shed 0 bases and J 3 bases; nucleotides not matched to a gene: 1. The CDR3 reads CATSRDGQGDTEAFF. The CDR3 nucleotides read TGTGCCACCAGCAGAGATGGACAGGGGGACACTGAAGCTTTCTTT.

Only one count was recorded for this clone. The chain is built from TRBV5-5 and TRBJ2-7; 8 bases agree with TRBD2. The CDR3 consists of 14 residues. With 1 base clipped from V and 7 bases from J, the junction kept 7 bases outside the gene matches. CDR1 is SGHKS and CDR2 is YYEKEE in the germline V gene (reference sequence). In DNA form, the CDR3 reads TGTGCCAGCAGCTTGAGAGCGGGAGTTTGGGAGCAGTACTTC. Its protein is CASSLRAGVWEQYF.

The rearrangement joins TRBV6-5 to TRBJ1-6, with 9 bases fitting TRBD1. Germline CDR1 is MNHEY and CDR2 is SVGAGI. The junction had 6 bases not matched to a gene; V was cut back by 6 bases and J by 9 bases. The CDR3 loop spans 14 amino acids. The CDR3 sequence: CASRQGQGVSPLHF. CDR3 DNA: TGTGCCAGCAGACAGGGACAGGGCGTTTCACCCCTCCACTTT.

CDR3 in amino acids: CASSYSMSSYEQYF. CDR3 sequence (DNA): TGTGCCAGCAGTTACTCGATGAGTTCCTACGAGCAGTACTTC. The chain employs TRBV6-6 and TRBJ2-7; D unresolved. Germline CDR1 MNHNY, CDR2 SVGAGI (reference sequence). Trimming removed 0 bases from V and 1 base from J, with 7 bases in between. This CDR3 is 14 amino acids long.

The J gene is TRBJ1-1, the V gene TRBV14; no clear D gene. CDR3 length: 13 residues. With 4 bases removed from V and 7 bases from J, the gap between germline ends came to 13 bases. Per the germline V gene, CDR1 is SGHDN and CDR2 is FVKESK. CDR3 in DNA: TGTGCCAGCAGCCCCCGGCAGACGGGTGAAGCTTTCTTT. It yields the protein CASSPRQTGEAFF.

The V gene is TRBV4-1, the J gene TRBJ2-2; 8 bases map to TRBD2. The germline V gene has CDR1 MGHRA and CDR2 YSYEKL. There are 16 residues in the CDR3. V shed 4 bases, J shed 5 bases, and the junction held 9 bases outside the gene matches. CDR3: CASSPLGRAMTGELFF. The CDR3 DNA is TGCGCCAGCAGCCCCCTCGGGAGGGCCATGACCGGGGAGCTGTTTTTT.

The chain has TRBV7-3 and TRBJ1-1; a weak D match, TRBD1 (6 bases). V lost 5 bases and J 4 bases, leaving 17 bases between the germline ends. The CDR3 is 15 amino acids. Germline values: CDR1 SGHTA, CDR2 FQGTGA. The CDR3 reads CASSLSGHSRTEAFF. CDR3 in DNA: TGTGCCAGCAGCCTATCGGGACACTCCCGCACTGAAGCTTTCTTT.

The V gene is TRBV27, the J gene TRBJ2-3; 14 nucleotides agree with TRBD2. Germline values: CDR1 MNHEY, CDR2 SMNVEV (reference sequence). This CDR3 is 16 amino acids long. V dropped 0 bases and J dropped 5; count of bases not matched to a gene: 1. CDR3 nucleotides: TGTGCCAGCAGTTTATCGACTAGCGGGAGGGTAGATACGCAGTATTTT. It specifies CASSLSTSGRVDTQYF.

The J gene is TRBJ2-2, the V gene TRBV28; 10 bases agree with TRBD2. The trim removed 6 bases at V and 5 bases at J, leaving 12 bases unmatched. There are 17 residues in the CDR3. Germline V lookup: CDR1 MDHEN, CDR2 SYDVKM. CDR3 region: CASRSSSGSWRTGELFF. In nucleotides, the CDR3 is TGTGCCAGCAGGTCCTCTAGCGGGAGTTGGAGGACCGGGGAGCTGTTTTTT.

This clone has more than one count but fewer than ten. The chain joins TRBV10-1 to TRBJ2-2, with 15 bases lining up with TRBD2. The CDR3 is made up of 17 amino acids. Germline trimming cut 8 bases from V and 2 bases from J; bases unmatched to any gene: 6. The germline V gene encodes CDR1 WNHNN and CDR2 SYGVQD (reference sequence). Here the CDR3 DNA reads TGCGCCAGCGGGGGACTAGCGGGAGGTAGCAACACCGGGGAGCTGTTTTTT. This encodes CASGGLAGGSNTGELFF.

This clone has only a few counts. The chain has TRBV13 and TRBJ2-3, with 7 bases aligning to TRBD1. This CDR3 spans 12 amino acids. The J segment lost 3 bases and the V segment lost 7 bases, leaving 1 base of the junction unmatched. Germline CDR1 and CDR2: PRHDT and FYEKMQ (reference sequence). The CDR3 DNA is TGTGCCAGCACAGGGGGAACAGATACGCAGTATTTT. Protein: CASTGGTDTQYF. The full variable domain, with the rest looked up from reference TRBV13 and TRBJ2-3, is AAGVIQSPRHLIKEKRETATLKCYPIPRHDTVYWYQQGPGQDPQFLISFYEKMQSDKGSIPDRFSAQQFSDYHSELNMSSLELGDSALYFCASTGGTDTQYFGPGTRLTVL.

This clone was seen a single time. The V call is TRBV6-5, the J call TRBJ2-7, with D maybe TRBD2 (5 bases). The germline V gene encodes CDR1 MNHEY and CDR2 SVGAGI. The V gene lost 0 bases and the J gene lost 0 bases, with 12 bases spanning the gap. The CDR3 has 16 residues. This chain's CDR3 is CASSYSAGFSSYEQYF. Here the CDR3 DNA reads TGTGCCAGCAGTTACTCGGCGGGCTTCAGCTCCTACGAGCAGTACTTC.